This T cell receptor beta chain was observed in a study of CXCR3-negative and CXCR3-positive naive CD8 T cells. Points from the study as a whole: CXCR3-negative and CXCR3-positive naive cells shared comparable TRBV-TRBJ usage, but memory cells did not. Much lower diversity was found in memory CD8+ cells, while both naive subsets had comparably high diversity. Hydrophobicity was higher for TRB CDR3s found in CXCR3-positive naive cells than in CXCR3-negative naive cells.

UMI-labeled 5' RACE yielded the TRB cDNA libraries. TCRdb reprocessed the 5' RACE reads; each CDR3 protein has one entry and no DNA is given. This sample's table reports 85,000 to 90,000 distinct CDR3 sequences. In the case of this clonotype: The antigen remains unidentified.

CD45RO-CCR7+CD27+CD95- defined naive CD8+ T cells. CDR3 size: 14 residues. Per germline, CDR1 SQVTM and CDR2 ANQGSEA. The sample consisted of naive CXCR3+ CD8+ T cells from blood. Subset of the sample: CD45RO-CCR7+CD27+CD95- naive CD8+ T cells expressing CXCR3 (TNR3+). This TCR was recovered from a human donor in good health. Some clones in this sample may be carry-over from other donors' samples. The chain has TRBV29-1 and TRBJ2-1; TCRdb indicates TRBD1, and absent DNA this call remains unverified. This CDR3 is CSVWDRVDYNEQFF.